This T cell receptor beta chain was profiled in a study of cytomegalovirus exposure and HLA in healthy donors. Overall study results and limits: TCR beta V- and J-gene trimming was later associated with a missense DCLRE1C variant. The study found most TCR sequences rare, yet found some public TCRs in many donors.

With respect to this clone: Its matching antigen is unknown.

The donors (healthy individuals) were bone marrow donors. Germline loops: CDR1 SSHAT, CDR2 FNYEAQ (reference sequence). The CDR3 consists of 16 residues. J lost 2 bases, V lost 1 base, and 5 bases had no gene match. PCR involved 60 Vbeta and 13 Jbeta primers. Sequencing used immunoSEQ multiplex PCR; TCRdb keeps in-frame clones, though not all of them. The sample carries about 120,000 clones, 66% recorded once. The sample taken for sequencing was PBMCs. The receptor comes from a man between 18 and 35 years old in good health and CMV-seronegative. V is TRBV7-7 and J is TRBJ2-5, with 9 bases fitting TRBD1. The CDR3 sequence: CASSLGGGTGQETQYF. The CDR3, as DNA: TGTGCCAGCAGCTTAGGCGGCGGGACAGGGCAAGAGACCCAGTACTTC.